Listed here are 29 T cell receptor beta chains from one sample, sequenced in a study of radiotherapy plus CTLA-4 blockade in lung cancer. Sequencing was performed with immunoSEQ multiplex PCR; in TCRdb, only in-frame clones are kept and a portion is missing. The sample records about 73,000 clones, 87% being singletons. This sample comprised peripheral blood, obtained from a patient treated with radiotherapy plus ipilimumab. The receptors here all came from a human donor with non-small cell lung cancer that progressed on radiotherapy plus ipilimumab.

This chain uses TRBV2 with TRBJ2-7, with 11 bases identical to TRBD1. Unmatched junction bases numbered 1, after V lost 6 bases and J lost 3 bases. This CDR3 has 13 amino acids. Germline lookup yields CDR1 SNHLY and CDR2 FYNNEI. The CDR3 reads CASRGQGVYEQYF. CDR3 in DNA: TGTGCCAGCAGGGGACAGGGGGTCTACGAGCAGTACTTC.

For this clone: Additional DNA sequences in this sample encode the identical CDR3. The rearrangement links TRBV5-1 to TRBJ2-1; weak D call: TRBD2 (5 bases). The V end lost 3 bases, the J end lost 0 bases, and 10 bases lay between the germline ends. Germline CDR1 SGHRS, CDR2 YFSETQ. The CDR3 runs to 15 residues. The CDR3 sequence: CASSSSGSSYNEQFF. In DNA form, the CDR3 reads TGCGCCAGCAGCTCGAGTGGGAGCTCCTACAATGAGCAGTTCTTC.

There are a few counts of this clone. The chain links TRBV19 to TRBJ2-7; D is possibly TRBD1 (5 bases). The CDR3 is 13 amino acids. The V and J ends lost 3 bases and 1 base respectively, with 7 bases between them. Germline lookup yields CDR1 LNHDA and CDR2 SQIVND (reference sequence). CDR3: CASSIRQSYEQYF. The DNA of the CDR3 is TGTGCCAGTAGTATTCGACAGTCCTACGAGCAGTACTTC.

V usage is TRBV9 and J usage is TRBJ1-2, with 7 bases aligning to TRBD1. CDR1 is SGDLS and CDR2 is YYNGEE in the germline V gene. This CDR3 has 17 amino acids. Trimming cost V 4 bases and J 0 bases; bases outside gene matches: 12. The CDR3 reads CASSPLTGAKANYGYTF. The CDR3 bases are TGTGCCAGCAGCCCACTCACAGGGGCCAAAGCTAACTATGGCTACACCTTC.

This rearrangement joins TRBV18 to TRBJ2-7; 9 bases are shared with TRBD1. This CDR3 contains 15 residues. Losses at the gene ends were 0 bases for V and 4 bases for J; bases not matched to a gene: 4. From germline, CDR1 is KGHSH and CDR2 LQKENI. CDR3 DNA: TGTGCCAGCTCACCACCGATGGGACAGGGATACGAGCAGTACTTC. Its protein product is CASSPPMGQGYEQYF.

V gene TRBV19 combines with J gene TRBJ2-1; D may correspond to TRBD1 or TRBD2 (5 bases each). The CDR3 totals 16 residues. V was trimmed by 1 base and J by 7 bases, leaving 17 bases between them. Germline-derived CDR1 and CDR2 are LNHDA and SQIVND (reference sequence). The CDR3 region is CASSIVHGVGLNEQFF. The CDR3 DNA reads TGTGCCAGTAGTATAGTTCACGGGGTGGGGCTAAATGAGCAGTTCTTC. Based on the CDR3 plus reference TRBV19 and TRBJ2-1, the full variable domain is DGGITQSPKYLFRKEGQNVTLSCEQNLNHDAMYWYRQDPGQGLRLIYYSQIVNDFQKGDIAEGYSVSREKKESFPLTVTSAQKNPTAFYLCASSIVHGVGLNEQFFGPGTRLTVL.

J is TRBJ2-7 and V is TRBV4-1; no reliable D call. V shed 1 base and J shed 3 bases, with 10 bases lying between them. Germline V gene data show CDR1 as MGHRA and CDR2 as YSYEKL. The CDR3 has 14 residues. DNA of the CDR3: TGCGCCAGCAGCCAAGGAACGGGTCACTACGAGCAGTACTTC. Translating it yields CASSQGTGHYEQYF.

The rearrangement uses TRBV15 and TRBJ2-1; D may be TRBD1 or TRBD2 (5 bases each). CDR3 size: 15 residues. Trimming took 3 bases from V and 5 from J, leaving 14 bases between them. Germline values: CDR1 LNHNV, CDR2 YYDKDF (reference sequence). CDR3 amino acids: CATSSPGTPDNEQFF. DNA of the CDR3: TGTGCCACCAGCAGTCCCGGGACCCCCGACAATGAGCAGTTCTTC.

This chain uses TRBV5-1 with TRBJ2-5; D gene ambiguous. The germline CDR1 and CDR2 sequences are SGHRS and YFSETQ. V lost 3 bases and J 1 base, leaving 7 bases between the germline ends. The CDR3 is 13 amino acids. The CDR3 DNA is TGCGCCAGCAGCTACAGCAGCCAAGAGACCCAGTACTTC. Translation: CASSYSSQETQYF.

For the CDR3, the DNA is TGCGCCAGCAGCTTGGCAGGCGGGAGGAGGTACGAGCAGTACTTC. It codes for CASSLAGGRRYEQYF. The J gene is TRBJ2-7, the V gene TRBV5-1; 8 positions agree with TRBD2. The CDR3 runs 15 residues. The V gene end was trimmed by 0 bases and the J gene end by 4 bases; junction bases not matched to a gene: 6. Germline values: CDR1 SGHRS, CDR2 YFSETQ.

The chain combines TRBV6-5 with TRBJ2-7, with D perhaps matching TRBD1 (5 bases). Germline CDR1 and CDR2: MNHEY and SVGAGI. V gave up 6 bases and J gave up 0 bases, with 15 bases separating them. The length of the CDR3 is 15 residues. This CDR3 reads CASRKTGSLSYEQYF. The CDR3 DNA sequence: TGTGCCAGCAGGAAAACAGGTTCACTCTCCTACGAGCAGTACTTC.

This clone was observed a handful of times. The J gene is TRBJ2-7, the V gene TRBV14; D gene uncertain. Germline CDR1 SGHDN, CDR2 FVKESK. CDR3 length: 12 amino acids. Trimming shortened V by 0 bases and J by 5 bases, and 5 bases separated the two germline ends. The CDR3 nucleotides read TGTGCCAGCAGCCAAGAAACCGACGAGCAGTACTTC. Translation: CASSQETDEQYF.

V is TRBV28 and J is TRBJ1-5, with D unresolved. The CDR3 totals 12 residues. Germline CDR1 and CDR2: MDHEN and SYDVKM. V lost 1 base and J 8 bases, leaving 6 bases between the germline ends. The CDR3 DNA reads TGTGCCAGCAGTTTATTGAGGGAGCCCCAGCATTTT. Protein sequence: CASSLLREPQHF.

CDR3 bases: TGTGCCAGCAGCCACGGGACACGGAACACCGGGGAGCTGTTTTTT. This encodes CASSHGTRNTGELFF. The V and J genes are TRBV11-2 and TRBJ2-2, with a tentative D call TRBD1 (6 bases). Trimming removed 5 bases from V and 1 base from J, with 11 bases in between. Germline V gene data show CDR1 as SGHAT and CDR2 as FQNNGV. The CDR3 totals 15 residues.

The V call is TRBV28, the J call TRBJ2-7; 8 bases align to TRBD2. Germline CDR1 reads MDHEN; CDR2 reads SYDVKM. The length of the CDR3 is 14 residues. V lost 4 bases to trimming and J lost 4 bases; unmatched junction nucleotides: 6. Here the CDR3 DNA reads TGTGCCAGCAGTTCCGGGACTAGTACTTACGAGCAGTACTTC. Translating gives CASSSGTSTYEQYF.

The chain links TRBV7-9 to TRBJ2-3; 10 bases are shared with TRBD2. This CDR3 is 14 amino acids long. Germline V gene lookup returns CDR1 SEHNR and CDR2 FQNEAQ (reference sequence). The J segment lost 4 bases and the V segment lost 4 bases, leaving 2 bases of the junction unmatched. The DNA of the CDR3 is TGTGCCAGCAGCTCTAGCGGGAGTGCAGATACGCAGTATTTT. Amino acid sequence: CASSSSGSADTQYF.

J is TRBJ2-7 and V is TRBV4-1; TRBD2 matches 8 bases. Germline CDR1 reads MGHRA; CDR2 reads YSYEKL. CDR3 length equals 14 residues. Trimming removed 0 bases from V and 3 bases from J; junction bases left unmatched: 1. The DNA of the CDR3 is TGCGCCAGCAGCCAAGATCGGGGGGGCTACGAGCAGTACTTC. This gives the protein CASSQDRGGYEQYF.

This clone appeared a single time. The V and J genes are TRBV2 and TRBJ2-1; TRBD2 matches 10 bases. The CDR3 loop spans 16 amino acids. The germline V gene encodes CDR1 SNHLY and CDR2 FYNNEI. The J segment lost 8 bases and the V segment lost 10 bases, leaving 17 bases of the junction unmatched. The CDR3 sequence: CATKGAGGSPFHEQFF. CDR3 sequence (DNA): TGTGCCACCAAGGGAGCGGGAGGGTCCCCTTTCCATGAGCAGTTCTTC.

The V call is TRBV28, the J call TRBJ1-2, with D unresolved. The CDR3 contains 12 residues. V lost 8 bases, J lost 1 base, and 8 bases lay in between. Germline CDR1 MDHEN, CDR2 SYDVKM. The CDR3 here is CASGRRNYGYTF. In nucleotides, the CDR3 is TGTGCCAGCGGGCGCCGTAACTATGGCTACACCTTC.

The chain uses TRBV4-1 and TRBJ2-7, with 12 bases fitting TRBD2. The CDR3 sequence is 15 residues long. V gave up 5 bases and J gave up 1 base; unmatched junction bases: 3. The germline gives CDR1 MGHRA, CDR2 YSYEKL. CDR3 sequence reads: CASSVGTSGSYEQYF. CDR3 bases: TGCGCCAGCAGCGTAGGGACTAGCGGGTCCTACGAGCAGTACTTC.

A note on this clone: Germline and junction disagree at one end, which may indicate a read error. The chain is built from TRBV18 and TRBJ1-1; D ambiguous. Germline lookup yields CDR1 KGHSH and CDR2 LQKENI. This CDR3 contains 14 residues. The CDR3 sequence is CASSPMAENSEAFF. The CDR3 DNA follows: TGTGCCAGCTCACCGATGGCTGAGAACTCTGAAGCTTTCTTT. Using reference TRBV18 and TRBJ1-1 for the parts outside the CDR3, the full variable domain is NAGVMQNPRHLVRRRGQEARLRCSPMKGHSHVYWYRQLPEEGLKFMVYLQKENIIDESGMPKERFSAEFPKEGPSILRIQQVVRGDSAAYFCASSPMAENSEAFFGQGTRLTVV.

The chain couples TRBV5-1 to TRBJ1-1; D possibly corresponds to TRBD1 (5 bases). CDR3 length: 14 residues. Trimming left V 1 base short and J 3 bases short, with 10 bases between. CDR1 is SGHRS, CDR2 YFSETQ, per germline. CDR3 sequence (DNA): TGCGCCAGCAGCTTGCCAGGGTCGGACACTGAAGCTTTCTTT. This encodes CASSLPGSDTEAFF.

The V and J genes are TRBV27 and TRBJ1-2; TRBD1 matches 7 bases. The V gene end was trimmed by 5 bases and the J gene end by 7 bases; junction bases not matched to a gene: 4. The CDR3 is 12 amino acids. Germline CDR1 reads MNHEY; CDR2 reads SMNVEV (reference sequence). CDR3 DNA sequence: TGTGCCAGCAGTCCGAGACAGGGTGGCTACACCTTC. Translating it yields CASSPRQGGYTF.

The genes are TRBV4-1 and TRBJ1-2; D is ambiguous. CDR1 and CDR2 (germline): MGHRA, YSYEKL. V shed 0 bases and J shed 13 bases, with 12 bases lying between them. The CDR3 runs 12 residues. In DNA, the CDR3 is TGCGCCAGCAGCCAAGATACCGGGAGAAGCACCTTC. This translates into CASSQDTGRSTF.

V and J are TRBV4-1 and TRBJ2-4; D unclear. The germline gives CDR1 MGHRA, CDR2 YSYEKL. The CDR3 length is 11 residues. The V and J ends lost 0 bases and 6 bases respectively, with 0 bases between them. The CDR3 loop reads CASSQENIQYF. The CDR3 DNA reads as TGCGCCAGCAGCCAAGAAAACATTCAGTACTTC.

This chain uses TRBV6-1 with TRBJ1-3; a weak D match, TRBD1 (6 bases). This CDR3 contains 14 residues. The V gene lost 10 bases and the J gene lost 0 bases, with 13 bases spanning the gap. Germline V gives CDR1 MNHNS, CDR2 SASEGT. The CDR3 DNA sequence: TGTGCCACCAAAGGGACATACTCTGGAAACACCATATATTTT. Encoded protein: CATKGTYSGNTIYF.

The V gene is TRBV2, the J gene TRBJ1-2; 9 bases fit TRBD1. The germline gives CDR1 SNHLY, CDR2 FYNNEI. The CDR3 is 15 amino acids. The J segment lost 9 bases and the V segment lost 0 bases, leaving 8 bases of the junction unmatched. The CDR3 DNA reads TGTGCCAGCAGTGAAGCGCTTGGGACAGGGATTCGCTACACCTTC. This codes for CASSEALGTGIRYTF.

There are a few counts of this clone. V gene TRBV19 combines with J gene TRBJ1-6, with 7 nucleotides matching TRBD1. The CDR3 sequence is 16 residues long. The germline CDR1 and CDR2 sequences are LNHDA and SQIVND (reference sequence). Trimming removed 6 bases from V and 0 bases from J; junction bases left unmatched: 5. The CDR3 nucleotides read TGTGCCAGTAGCCCGACAGGGAGCTCCTATAATTCACCCCTCCACTTT. This gives the protein CASSPTGSSYNSPLHF.

The chain has TRBV27 and TRBJ2-7; possibly TRBD1 for D (5 bases). The CDR3 sequence is 13 residues long. V was clipped by 1 base and J by 6 bases, with 10 bases between them. CDR1 is MNHEY, CDR2 SMNVEV, per germline (reference sequence). CDR3 amino acids: CASSLYPQGEQYV. Here the CDR3 DNA reads TGTGCCAGCAGTTTATATCCCCAGGGCGAGCAGTACGTC.